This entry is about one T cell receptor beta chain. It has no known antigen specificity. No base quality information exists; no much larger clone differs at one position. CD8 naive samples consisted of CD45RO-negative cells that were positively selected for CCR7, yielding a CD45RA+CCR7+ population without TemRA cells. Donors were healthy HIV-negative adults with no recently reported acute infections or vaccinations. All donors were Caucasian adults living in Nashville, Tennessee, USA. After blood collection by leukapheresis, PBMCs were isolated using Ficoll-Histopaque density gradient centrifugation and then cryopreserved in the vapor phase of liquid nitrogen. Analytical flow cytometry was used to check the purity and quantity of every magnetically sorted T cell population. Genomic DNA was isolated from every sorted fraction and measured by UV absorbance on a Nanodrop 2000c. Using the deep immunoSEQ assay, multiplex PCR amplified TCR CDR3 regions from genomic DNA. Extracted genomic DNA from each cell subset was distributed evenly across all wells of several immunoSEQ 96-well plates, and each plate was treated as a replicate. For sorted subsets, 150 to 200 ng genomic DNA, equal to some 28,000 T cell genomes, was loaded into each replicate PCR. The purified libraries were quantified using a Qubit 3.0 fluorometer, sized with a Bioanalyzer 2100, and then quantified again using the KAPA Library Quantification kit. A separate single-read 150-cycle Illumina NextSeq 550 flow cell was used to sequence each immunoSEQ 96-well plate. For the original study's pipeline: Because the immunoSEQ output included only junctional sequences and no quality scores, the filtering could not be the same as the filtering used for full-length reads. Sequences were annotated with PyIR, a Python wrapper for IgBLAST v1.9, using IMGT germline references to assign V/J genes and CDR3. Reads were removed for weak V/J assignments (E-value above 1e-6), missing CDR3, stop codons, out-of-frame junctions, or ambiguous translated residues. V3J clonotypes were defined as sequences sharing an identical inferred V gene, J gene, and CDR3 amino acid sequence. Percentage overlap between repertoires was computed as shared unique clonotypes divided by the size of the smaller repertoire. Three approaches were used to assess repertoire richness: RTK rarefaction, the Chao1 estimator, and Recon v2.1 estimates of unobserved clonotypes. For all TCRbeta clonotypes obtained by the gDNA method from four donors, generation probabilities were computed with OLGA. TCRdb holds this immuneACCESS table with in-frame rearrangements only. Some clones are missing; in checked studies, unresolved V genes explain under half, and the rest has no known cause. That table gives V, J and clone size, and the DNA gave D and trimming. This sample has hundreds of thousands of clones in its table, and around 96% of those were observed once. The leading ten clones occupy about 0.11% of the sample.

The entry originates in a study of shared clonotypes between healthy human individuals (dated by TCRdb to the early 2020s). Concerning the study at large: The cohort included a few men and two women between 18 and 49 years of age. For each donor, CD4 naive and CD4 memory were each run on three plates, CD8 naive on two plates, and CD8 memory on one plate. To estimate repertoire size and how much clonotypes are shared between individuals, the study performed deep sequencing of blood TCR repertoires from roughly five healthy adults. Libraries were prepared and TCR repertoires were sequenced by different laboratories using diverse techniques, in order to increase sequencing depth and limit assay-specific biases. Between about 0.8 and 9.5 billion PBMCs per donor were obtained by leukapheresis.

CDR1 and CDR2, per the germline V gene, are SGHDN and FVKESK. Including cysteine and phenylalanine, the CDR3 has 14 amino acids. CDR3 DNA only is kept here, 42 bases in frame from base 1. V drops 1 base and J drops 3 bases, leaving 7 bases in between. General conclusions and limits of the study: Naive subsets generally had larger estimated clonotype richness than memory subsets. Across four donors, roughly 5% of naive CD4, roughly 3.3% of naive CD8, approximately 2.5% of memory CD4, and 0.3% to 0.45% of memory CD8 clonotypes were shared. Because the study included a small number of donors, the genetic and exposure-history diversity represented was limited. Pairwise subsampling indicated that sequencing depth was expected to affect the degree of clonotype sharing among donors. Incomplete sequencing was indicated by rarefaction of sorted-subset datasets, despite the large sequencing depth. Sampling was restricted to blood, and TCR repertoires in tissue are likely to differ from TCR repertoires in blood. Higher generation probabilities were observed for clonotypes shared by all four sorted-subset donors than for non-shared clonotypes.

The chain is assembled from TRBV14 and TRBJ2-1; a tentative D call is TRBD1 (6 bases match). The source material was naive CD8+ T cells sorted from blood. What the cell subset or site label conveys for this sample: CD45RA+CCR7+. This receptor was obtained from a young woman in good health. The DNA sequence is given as TGTGCCAGCAGCCAAGCCAGGGGCTACAATGAGCAGTTCTTC. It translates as CASSQARGYNEQFF.